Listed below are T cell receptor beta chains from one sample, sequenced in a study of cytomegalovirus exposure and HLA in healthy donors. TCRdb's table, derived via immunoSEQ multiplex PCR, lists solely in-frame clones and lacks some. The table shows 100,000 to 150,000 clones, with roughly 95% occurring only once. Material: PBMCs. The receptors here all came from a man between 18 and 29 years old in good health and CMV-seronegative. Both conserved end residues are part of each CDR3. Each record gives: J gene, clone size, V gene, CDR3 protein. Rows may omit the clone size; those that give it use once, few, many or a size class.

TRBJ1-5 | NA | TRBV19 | CASSPPGQHNQPQHF
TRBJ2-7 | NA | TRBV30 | CAWSVNTGMPGYEQYF
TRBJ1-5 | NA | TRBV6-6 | CASRQGLQPQHF
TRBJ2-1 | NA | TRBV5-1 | CASSLAYTSDQYNEQFF
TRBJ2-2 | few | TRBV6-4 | CASSALGLDTGELFF
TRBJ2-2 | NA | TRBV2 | CASSGRGYTGELFF
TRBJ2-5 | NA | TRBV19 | CASSINSVQETQYF
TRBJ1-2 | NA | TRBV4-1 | CASSQEQIYGYTF
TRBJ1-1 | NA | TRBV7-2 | CASSLSLSGTEAFF
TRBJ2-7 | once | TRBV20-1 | CSAQDYEQYF
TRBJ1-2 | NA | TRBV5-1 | CASSLEGGGSAGYTF
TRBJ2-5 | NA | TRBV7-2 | CASSWRGGDQETQYF
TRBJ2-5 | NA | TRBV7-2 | CASSSKKRFHETQYF
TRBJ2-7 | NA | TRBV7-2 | CASSLAGLAGGPGEQYF
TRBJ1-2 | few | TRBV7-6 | CASSSGQDYGYTF
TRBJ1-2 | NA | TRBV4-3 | CASSQAPGDSNGYTF
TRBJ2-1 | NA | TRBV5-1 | CASSFLAGSAYNEQFF
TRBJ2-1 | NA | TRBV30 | CAWGGLAGRRNEQFF
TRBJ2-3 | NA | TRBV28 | CASRIPGQGFAHSTDTQYF
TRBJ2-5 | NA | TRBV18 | CASSLSLTGQETQYF
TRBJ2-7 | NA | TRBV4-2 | CASSQGSGGTGAYEQYF
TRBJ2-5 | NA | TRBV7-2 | CASSYNGGQGETQYF
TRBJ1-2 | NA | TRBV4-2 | CASSQETGGPYYGYTF
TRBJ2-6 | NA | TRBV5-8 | CASSLRDTLSGANVLTF
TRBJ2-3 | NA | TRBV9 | CASTLGSGGDTQYF
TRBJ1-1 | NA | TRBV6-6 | CASSQTGILGTEAFF
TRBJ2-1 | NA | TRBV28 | CASSQAGNTYDEQFF